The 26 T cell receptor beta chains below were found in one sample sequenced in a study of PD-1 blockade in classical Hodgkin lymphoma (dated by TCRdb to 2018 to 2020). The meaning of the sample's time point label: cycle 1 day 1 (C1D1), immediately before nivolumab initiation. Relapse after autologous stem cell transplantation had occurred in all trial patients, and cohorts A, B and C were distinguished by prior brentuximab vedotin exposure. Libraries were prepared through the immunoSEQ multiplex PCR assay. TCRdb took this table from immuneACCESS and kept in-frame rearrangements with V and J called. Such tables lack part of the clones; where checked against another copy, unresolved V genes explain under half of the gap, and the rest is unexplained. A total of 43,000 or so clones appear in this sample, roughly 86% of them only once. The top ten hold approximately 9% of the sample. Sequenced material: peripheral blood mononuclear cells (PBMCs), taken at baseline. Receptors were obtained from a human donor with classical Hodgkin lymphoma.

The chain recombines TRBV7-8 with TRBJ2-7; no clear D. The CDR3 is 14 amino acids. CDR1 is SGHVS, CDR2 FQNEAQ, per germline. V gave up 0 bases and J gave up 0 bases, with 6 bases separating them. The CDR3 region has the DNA TGTGCCAGCAGCTTAGCTCGAATCTCCTACGAGCAGTACTTC. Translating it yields CASSLARISYEQYF.

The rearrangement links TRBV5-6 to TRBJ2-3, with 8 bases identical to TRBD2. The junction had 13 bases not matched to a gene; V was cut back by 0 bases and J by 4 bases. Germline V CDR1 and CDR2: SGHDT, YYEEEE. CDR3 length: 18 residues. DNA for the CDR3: TGTGCCAGCAGCTTGGAGGTGCGGGGGGCCGATTCGGCAGATACGCAGTATTTT. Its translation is CASSLEVRGADSADTQYF.

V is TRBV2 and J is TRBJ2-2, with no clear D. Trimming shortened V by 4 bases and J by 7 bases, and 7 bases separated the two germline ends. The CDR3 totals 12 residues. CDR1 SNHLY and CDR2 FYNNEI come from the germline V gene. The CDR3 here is CASSVRGGELFF. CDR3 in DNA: TGTGCCAGCAGTGTTAGAGGCGGGGAGCTGTTTTTT.

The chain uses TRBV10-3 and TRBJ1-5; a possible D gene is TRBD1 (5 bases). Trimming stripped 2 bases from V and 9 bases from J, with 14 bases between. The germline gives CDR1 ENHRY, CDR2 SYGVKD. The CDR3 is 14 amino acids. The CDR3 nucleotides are TGTGCCATCAGTGAGGGGGGTCAGCTTGGGCCCCAGCATTTT. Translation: CAISEGGQLGPQHF.

This CDR3 is CASSLTTYEQYF. In nucleotides, the CDR3 is TGCGCCAGCAGCTTAACGACCTACGAGCAGTACTTC. The genes are TRBV5-1 and TRBJ2-7; the D is unclear. Deletions cut 2 bases from V and 2 bases from J, with 5 bases between. The germline V gene encodes CDR1 SGHRS and CDR2 YFSETQ. The length of the CDR3 is 12 residues.

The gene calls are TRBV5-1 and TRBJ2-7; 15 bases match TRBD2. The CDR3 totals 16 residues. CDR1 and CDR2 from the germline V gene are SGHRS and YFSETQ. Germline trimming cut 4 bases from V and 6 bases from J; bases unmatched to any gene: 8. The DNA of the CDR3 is TGCGCCAGCAGCCGGACTAGCGGGAGGGCCCTAACCGAGCAGTACTTC. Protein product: CASSRTSGRALTEQYF.

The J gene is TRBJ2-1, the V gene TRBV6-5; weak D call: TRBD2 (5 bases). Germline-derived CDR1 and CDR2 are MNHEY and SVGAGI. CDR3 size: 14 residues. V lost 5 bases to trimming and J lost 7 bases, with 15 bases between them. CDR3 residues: CASSTGMRGNEQFF. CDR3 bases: TGTGCCAGCAGTACCGGGATGAGAGGGAATGAGCAGTTCTTC.

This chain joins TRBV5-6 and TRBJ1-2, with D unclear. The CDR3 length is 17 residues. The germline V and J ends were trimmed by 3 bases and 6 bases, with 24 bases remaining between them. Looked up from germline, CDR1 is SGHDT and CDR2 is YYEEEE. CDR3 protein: CASSSPWGGSGVDGYTF. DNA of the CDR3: TGTGCCAGCAGCTCCCCTTGGGGAGGGAGTGGGGTAGATGGCTACACCTTC.

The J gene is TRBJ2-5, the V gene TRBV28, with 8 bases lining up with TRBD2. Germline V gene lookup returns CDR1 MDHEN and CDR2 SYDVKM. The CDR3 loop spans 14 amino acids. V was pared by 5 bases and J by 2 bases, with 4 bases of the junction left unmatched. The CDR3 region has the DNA TGTGCCAGCAGTCTGACTAGCGTTCAAGAGACCCAGTACTTC. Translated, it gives CASSLTSVQETQYF. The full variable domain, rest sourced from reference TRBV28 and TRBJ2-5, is DVKVTQSSRYLVKRTGEKVFLECVQDMDHENMFWYRQDPGLGLRLIYFSYDVKMKEKGDIPEGYSVSREKKERFSLILESASTNQTSMYLCASSLTSVQETQYFGPGTRLLVL.

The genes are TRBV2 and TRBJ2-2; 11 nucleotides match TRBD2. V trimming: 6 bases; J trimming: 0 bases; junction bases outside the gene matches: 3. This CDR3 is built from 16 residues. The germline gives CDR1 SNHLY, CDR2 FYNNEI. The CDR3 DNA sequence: TGTGCCAGCAGAGTGACTAGCGGGGCGAACACCGGGGAGCTGTTTTTT. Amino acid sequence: CASRVTSGANTGELFF.

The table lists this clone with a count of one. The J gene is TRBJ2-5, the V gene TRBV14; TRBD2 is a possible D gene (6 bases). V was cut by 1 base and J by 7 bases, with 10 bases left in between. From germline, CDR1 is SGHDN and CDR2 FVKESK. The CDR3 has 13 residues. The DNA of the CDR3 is TGTGCCAGCAGCCAAGTGGTGGGAGGGACCCAGTACTTC. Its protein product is CASSQVVGGTQYF.

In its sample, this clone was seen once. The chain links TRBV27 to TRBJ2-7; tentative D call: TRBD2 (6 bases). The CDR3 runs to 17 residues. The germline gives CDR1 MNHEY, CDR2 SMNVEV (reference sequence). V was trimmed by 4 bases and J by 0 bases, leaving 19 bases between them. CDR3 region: CASSSRRSGYNSYEQYF. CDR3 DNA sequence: TGTGCCAGCAGTTCCAGACGAAGCGGGTACAACTCCTACGAGCAGTACTTC.

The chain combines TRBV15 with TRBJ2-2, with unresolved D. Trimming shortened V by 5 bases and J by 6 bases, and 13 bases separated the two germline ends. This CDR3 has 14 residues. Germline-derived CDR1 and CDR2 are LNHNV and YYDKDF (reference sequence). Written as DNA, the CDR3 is TGTGCCACCAGCTCAGGTTTAGGCGCCGGGGAGCTGTTTTTT. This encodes CATSSGLGAGELFF.

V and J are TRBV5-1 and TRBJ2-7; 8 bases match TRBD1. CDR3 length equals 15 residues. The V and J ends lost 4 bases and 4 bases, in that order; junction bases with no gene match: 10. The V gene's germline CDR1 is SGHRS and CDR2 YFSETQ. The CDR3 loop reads CASSPLRGRMYEQYF. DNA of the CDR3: TGCGCCAGCAGCCCCCTCAGGGGGCGAATGTACGAGCAGTACTTC. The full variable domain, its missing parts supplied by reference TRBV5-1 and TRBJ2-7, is KAGVTQTPRYLIKTRGQQVTLSCSPISGHRSVSWYQQTPGQGLQFLFEYFSETQRNKGNFPGRFSGRQFSNSRSEMNVSTLELGDSALYLCASSPLRGRMYEQYFGPGTRLTVT.

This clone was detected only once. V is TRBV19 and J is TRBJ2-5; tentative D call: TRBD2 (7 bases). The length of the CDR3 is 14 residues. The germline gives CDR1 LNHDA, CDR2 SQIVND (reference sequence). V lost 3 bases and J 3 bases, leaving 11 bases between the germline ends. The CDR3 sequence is CASSMRGRKETQYF. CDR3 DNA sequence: TGTGCCAGTAGTATGCGGGGGCGAAAAGAGACCCAGTACTTC.

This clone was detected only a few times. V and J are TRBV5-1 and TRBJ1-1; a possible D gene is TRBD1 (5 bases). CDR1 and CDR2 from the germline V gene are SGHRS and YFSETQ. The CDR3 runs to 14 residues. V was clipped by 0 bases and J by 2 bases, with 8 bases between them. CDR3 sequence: CASSLDRFNTEAFF. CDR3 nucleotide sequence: TGCGCCAGCAGCTTGGACAGGTTTAACACTGAAGCTTTCTTT.

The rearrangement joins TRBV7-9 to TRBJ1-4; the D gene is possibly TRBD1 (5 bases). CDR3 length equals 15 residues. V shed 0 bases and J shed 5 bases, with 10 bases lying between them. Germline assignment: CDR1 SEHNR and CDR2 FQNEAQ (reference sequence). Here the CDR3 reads CASSLARAGNEKLFF. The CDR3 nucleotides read TGTGCCAGCAGCTTAGCGAGGGCAGGGAATGAAAAACTGTTTTTT.

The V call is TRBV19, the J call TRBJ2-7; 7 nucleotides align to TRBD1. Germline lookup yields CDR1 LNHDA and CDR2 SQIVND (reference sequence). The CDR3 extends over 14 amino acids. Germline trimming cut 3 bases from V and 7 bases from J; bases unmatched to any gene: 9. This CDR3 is CASSISTGSGEQYF. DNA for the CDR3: TGTGCCAGTAGTATTTCGACAGGGTCGGGTGAGCAGTACTTC.

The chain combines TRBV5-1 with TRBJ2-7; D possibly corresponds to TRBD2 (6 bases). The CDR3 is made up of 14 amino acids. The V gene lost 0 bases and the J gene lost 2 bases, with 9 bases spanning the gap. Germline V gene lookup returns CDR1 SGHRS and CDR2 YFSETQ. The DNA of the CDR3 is TGCGCCAGCAGCTTGGACGGGGGACCCTACGAGCAGTACTTC. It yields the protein CASSLDGGPYEQYF.

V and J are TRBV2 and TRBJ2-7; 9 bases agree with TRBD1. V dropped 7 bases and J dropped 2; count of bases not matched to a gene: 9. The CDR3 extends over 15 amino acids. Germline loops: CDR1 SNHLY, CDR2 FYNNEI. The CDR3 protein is CASNEDRGGTYEQYF. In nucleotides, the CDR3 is TGTGCCAGCAATGAGGACAGGGGAGGGACCTACGAGCAGTACTTC. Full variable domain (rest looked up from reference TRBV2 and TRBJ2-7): EPEVTQTPSHQVTQMGQEVILRCVPISNHLYFYWYRQILGQKVEFLVSFYNNEISEKSEIFDDQFSVERPDGSNFTLKIRSTKLEDSAMYFCASNEDRGGTYEQYFGPGTRLTVT.

The CDR3 here is CASSDQRGNTEAFF. The CDR3 nucleotides are TGTGCCAGCAGCGACCAACGGGGAAACACTGAAGCTTTCTTT. This rearrangement joins TRBV11-1 to TRBJ1-1, with no clear D. The germline CDR1 and CDR2 sequences are SGHAT and FQDESV (reference sequence). Trimming pared 5 bases from V and 2 bases from J, leaving 12 bases between. CDR3 size: 14 residues.

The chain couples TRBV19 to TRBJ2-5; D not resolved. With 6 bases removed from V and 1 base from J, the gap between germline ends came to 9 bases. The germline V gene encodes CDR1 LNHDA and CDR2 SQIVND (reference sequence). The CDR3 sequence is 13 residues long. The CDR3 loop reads CASRGNLQETQYF. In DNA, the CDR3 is TGTGCCAGTAGGGGCAACCTCCAAGAGACCCAGTACTTC.

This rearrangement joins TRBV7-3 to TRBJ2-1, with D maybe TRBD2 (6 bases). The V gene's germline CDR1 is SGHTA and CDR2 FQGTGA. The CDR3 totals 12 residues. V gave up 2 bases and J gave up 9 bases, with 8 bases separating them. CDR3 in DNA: TGTGCCAGCAGCTTACGGGGGAGTGAGCAGTTCTTC. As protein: CASSLRGSEQFF.

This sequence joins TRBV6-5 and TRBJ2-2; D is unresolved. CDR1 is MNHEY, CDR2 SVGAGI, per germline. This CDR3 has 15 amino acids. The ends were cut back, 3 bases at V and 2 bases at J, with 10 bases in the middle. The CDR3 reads CASSYLQTNTGELFF. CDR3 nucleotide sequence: TGTGCCAGCAGTTATTTGCAGACAAACACCGGGGAGCTGTTTTTT.

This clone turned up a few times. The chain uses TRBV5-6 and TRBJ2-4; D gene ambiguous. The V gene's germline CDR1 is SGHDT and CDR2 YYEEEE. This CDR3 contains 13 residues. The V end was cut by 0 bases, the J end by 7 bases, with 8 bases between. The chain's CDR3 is CASSLASDNIQYF. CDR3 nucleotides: TGTGCCAGCAGCTTGGCTAGTGATAACATTCAGTACTTC.

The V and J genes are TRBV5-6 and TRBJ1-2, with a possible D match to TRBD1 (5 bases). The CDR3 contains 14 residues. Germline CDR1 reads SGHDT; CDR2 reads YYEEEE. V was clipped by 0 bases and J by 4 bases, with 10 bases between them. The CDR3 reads CASSLGGAPYGYTF. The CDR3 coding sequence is TGTGCCAGCAGCTTGGGAGGGGCCCCCTATGGCTACACCTTC.